This TCR beta chain was profiled in a study of T-cell reconstitution after alpha-beta-depleted transplantation in children. Notes on the study in general: From newly produced T cells came most of the T-cell counts and diversity one year after transplant. Recipient T cells and thymic progenitors that survived were the source of the high TCRbeta diversity seen at day 60 in some patients. Two months or so post-transplant, alpha-beta T cells reportedly derived from several hundred expanded graft clones.

Germline CDR1 SQVTM, CDR2 ANQGSEA. There are 11 residues in the CDR3. V gave up 1 base and J gave up 10 bases, with 10 bases separating them. This clonotype has only a few counts. The antigen remains undetermined. Unique molecular identifiers were incorporated when the TCRbeta library was constructed. TCRdb called the PCR reads again in MiXCR, with one record for every CDR3 protein. The data show around 440,000 distinct CDR3 sequences, with roughly 10% seen just once and just over 2% held by the top ten. The sample here was PBMCs, taken before TCRalphabeta/CD19-depleted stem cell transplant. V usage is TRBV29-1 and J usage is TRBJ1-2; D is unresolved. This TCR derives from a child aged 2 to 15 with inherited bone marrow failure, due to receive a stem cell transplant. CDR3 bases: TGCAGCGTTGAAGTGGGCAGTACCTACACCTTC. It encodes CSVEVGSTYTF.